The rows below give T cell receptor beta chains drawn from one sample of a study of T cell responses to AZD1222 COVID-19 vaccine. Here immunoSEQ multiplex PCR was the method, and the copy in TCRdb shows in-frame clones only, minus some. The table shows approximately 150,000 clones, with around 89% occurring only once. Sequences were derived from peripheral blood, sampled on day 0 of AZD1222 vaccination. The receptors come from an adult in good health. CDR3s include the opening cysteine and the closing phenylalanine or tryptophan. Each record gives: clone size, J gene, D gene, V gene, CDR3 protein, CDR3 DNA. D genes are given only for firm matches. Size tells how often a clone was seen (once, few, many) or the class of an expanded clone, and some rows leave it out.

clone size: -; J gene: TRBJ2-2; D gene: -; V gene: TRBV5-6; CDR3 protein: CASSLVGGGELFF; CDR3 DNA: TGTGCCAGCAGCTTGGTGGGAGGAGGGGAGCTGTTTTTT
clone size: -; J gene: TRBJ2-1; D gene: -; V gene: TRBV21-1; CDR3 protein: CASSKEQRAGEGNEQFF; CDR3 DNA: TGTGCCAGCAGCAAAGAACAGAGGGCGGGAGAGGGTAATGAGCAGTTCTTC
clone size: -; J gene: TRBJ1-4; D gene: -; V gene: TRBV30; CDR3 protein: CAWSVRPKAEKLFF; CDR3 DNA: TGTGCCTGGAGTGTACGCCCCAAGGCTGAAAAACTGTTTTTT
clone size: -; J gene: TRBJ2-5; D gene: -; V gene: TRBV7-2; CDR3 protein: CASSFFGQIQETQYF; CDR3 DNA: TGTGCCAGCAGCTTCTTTGGACAGATCCAAGAGACCCAGTACTTC
clone size: once; J gene: TRBJ2-7; D gene: -; V gene: TRBV7-6; CDR3 protein: CASSLQGWNEQYF; CDR3 DNA: TGTGCCAGCAGCTTACAGGGTTGGAACGAGCAGTACTTC
clone size: once; J gene: TRBJ1-1; D gene: -; V gene: TRBV30; CDR3 protein: CAWSGNLLNTEAFF; CDR3 DNA: TGTGCCTGGAGTGGAAACCTATTGAACACTGAAGCTTTCTTT
clone size: -; J gene: TRBJ1-6; D gene: -; V gene: TRBV30; CDR3 protein: CAWGQPNSPLHF; CDR3 DNA: TGTGCCTGGGGACAGCCTAATTCACCCCTCCACTTT
clone size: -; J gene: TRBJ2-3; D gene: TRBD2; V gene: TRBV4-2; CDR3 protein: CASSQERTSGTSTDTQYF; CDR3 DNA: TGTGCCAGCAGCCAAGAAAGGACTAGCGGAACCAGCACAGATACGCAGTATTTT
clone size: -; J gene: TRBJ2-7; D gene: -; V gene: TRBV4-1; CDR3 protein: CASSQENYRVYEQYF; CDR3 DNA: TGCGCCAGCAGCCAAGAAAACTACAGGGTCTACGAGCAGTACTTC
clone size: -; J gene: TRBJ1-1; D gene: -; V gene: TRBV28; CDR3 protein: CASSSGPQEAFF; CDR3 DNA: TGTGCCAGCAGCAGCGGCCCCCAGGAAGCTTTCTTT
clone size: -; J gene: TRBJ2-7; D gene: -; V gene: TRBV2; CDR3 protein: CASSEEAVGEQYF; CDR3 DNA: TGTGCCAGCAGTGAAGAGGCAGTCGGGGAGCAGTACTTC
clone size: -; J gene: TRBJ2-1; D gene: TRBD2; V gene: TRBV28; CDR3 protein: CASSPGTSGIFEQFF; CDR3 DNA: TGTGCCAGCAGCCCCGGAACTAGCGGGATATTTGAGCAGTTCTTC
clone size: -; J gene: TRBJ2-1; D gene: -; V gene: TRBV18; CDR3 protein: CASAGEGAYISYNEQFF; CDR3 DNA: TGTGCCAGCGCGGGGGAGGGGGCGTATATTTCCTACAATGAGCAGTTCTTC
clone size: -; J gene: TRBJ2-1; D gene: -; V gene: TRBV5-1; CDR3 protein: CASSSTSAGSYNEQFF; CDR3 DNA: TGCGCCAGCAGCTCGACTAGTGCGGGCTCCTACAATGAGCAGTTCTTC
clone size: few; J gene: TRBJ2-7; D gene: -; V gene: TRBV5-1; CDR3 protein: CASSLDGKGPHEQYF; CDR3 DNA: TGCGCCAGCAGCTTGGACGGTAAGGGACCCCACGAGCAGTACTTC
clone size: few; J gene: TRBJ1-2; D gene: -; V gene: TRBV7-2; CDR3 protein: CASSLVGGGYTF; CDR3 DNA: TGTGCCAGCAGCTTAGTCGGGGGTGGCTACACCTTC
clone size: -; J gene: TRBJ1-2; D gene: -; V gene: TRBV6-5; CDR3 protein: CASSSTGYGYTF; CDR3 DNA: TGTGCCAGCAGTAGTACAGGTTATGGCTACACCTTC
clone size: -; J gene: TRBJ1-2; D gene: -; V gene: TRBV18; CDR3 protein: CASSPQGNYGYTF; CDR3 DNA: TGTGCCAGCTCACCGCAGGGCAACTATGGCTACACCTTC
clone size: -; J gene: TRBJ2-7; D gene: -; V gene: TRBV7-2; CDR3 protein: CASSLTDRPYEQYF; CDR3 DNA: TGTGCCAGCAGCTTGACAGACCGACCCTACGAGCAGTACTTC
clone size: few; J gene: TRBJ1-2; D gene: TRBD1; V gene: TRBV19; CDR3 protein: CASSRTGRRIEGPYGYTF; CDR3 DNA: TGTGCCAGTAGCCGGACAGGCCGCCGCATCGAGGGTCCCTATGGCTACACCTTC
clone size: -; J gene: TRBJ1-5; D gene: -; V gene: TRBV11-2; CDR3 protein: CASSPGTVPNQPQHF; CDR3 DNA: TGTGCCAGCAGCCCGGGGACGGTCCCAAATCAGCCCCAGCATTTT
clone size: -; J gene: TRBJ2-5; D gene: TRBD2; V gene: TRBV11-3; CDR3 protein: CASSQLAGRGETQYF; CDR3 DNA: TGTGCCAGCAGCCAACTAGCGGGTCGTGGGGAGACCCAGTACTTC
clone size: -; J gene: TRBJ2-1; D gene: -; V gene: TRBV6-5; CDR3 protein: CASSYSGRYNEQFF; CDR3 DNA: TGTGCCAGCAGTTACTCGGGACGCTACAATGAGCAGTTCTTC
clone size: -; J gene: TRBJ1-1; D gene: -; V gene: TRBV27; CDR3 protein: CASSPGMSTEAFF; CDR3 DNA: TGTGCCAGCAGCCCAGGGATGAGCACTGAAGCTTTCTTT
clone size: -; J gene: TRBJ2-1; D gene: -; V gene: TRBV18; CDR3 protein: CASSPPGRPNEQFF; CDR3 DNA: TGTGCCAGCTCACCACCCGGACGGCCCAATGAGCAGTTCTTC
clone size: -; J gene: TRBJ1-2; D gene: -; V gene: TRBV9; CDR3 protein: CASSVREAAGGYTF; CDR3 DNA: TGTGCCAGCAGCGTACGGGAGGCGGCTGGAGGCTACACCTTC
clone size: -; J gene: TRBJ2-7; D gene: -; V gene: TRBV28; CDR3 protein: CASRLAGGSYEQYF; CDR3 DNA: TGTGCCAGCAGGTTGGCCGGGGGCTCCTACGAGCAGTACTTC
clone size: -; J gene: TRBJ1-2; D gene: -; V gene: TRBV11-3; CDR3 protein: CASSLSRYGYTF; CDR3 DNA: TGTGCCAGCAGCTTAAGTCGGTATGGCTACACCTTC
clone size: -; J gene: TRBJ2-2; D gene: TRBD1; V gene: TRBV7-9; CDR3 protein: CASRAGTGDTGELFF; CDR3 DNA: TGTGCCAGCAGGGCCGGGACAGGGGACACCGGGGAGCTGTTTTTT
clone size: -; J gene: TRBJ2-2; D gene: TRBD2; V gene: TRBV5-8; CDR3 protein: CASSKRKLAGVTGELFF; CDR3 DNA: TGTGCCAGCAGCAAGAGGAAACTAGCGGGAGTGACCGGGGAGCTGTTTTTT
clone size: once; J gene: TRBJ2-7; D gene: -; V gene: TRBV5-6; CDR3 protein: CASSLVWGAPTEQYF; CDR3 DNA: TGTGCCAGCAGCTTGGTATGGGGGGCGCCGACCGAGCAGTACTTC
clone size: -; J gene: TRBJ1-6; D gene: -; V gene: TRBV5-6; CDR3 protein: CASSATAYNSPLHF; CDR3 DNA: TGTGCCAGCAGCGCGACAGCCTATAATTCACCCCTCCACTTT
clone size: -; J gene: TRBJ1-2; D gene: -; V gene: TRBV5-4; CDR3 protein: CASSSPARSGYTF; CDR3 DNA: TGTGCCAGCAGCTCCCCGGCCAGGAGCGGCTACACCTTC
clone size: -; J gene: TRBJ2-1; D gene: TRBD1; V gene: TRBV24-1; CDR3 protein: CATGDRGMFF; CDR3 DNA: TGTGCCACCGGAGACAGGGGTATGTTCTTC
clone size: -; J gene: TRBJ1-1; D gene: -; V gene: TRBV30; CDR3 protein: CAWRGGGRDTEAFF; CDR3 DNA: TGTGCCTGGAGGGGAGGGGGGAGAGACACTGAAGCTTTCTTT
clone size: -; J gene: TRBJ2-7; D gene: -; V gene: TRBV28; CDR3 protein: CASSLYYEQYF; CDR3 DNA: TGTGCCAGCAGTTTATACTACGAGCAGTACTTC
clone size: -; J gene: TRBJ2-3; D gene: -; V gene: TRBV11-2; CDR3 protein: CASSLEHRTDTQYF; CDR3 DNA: TGTGCCAGCAGCTTAGAGCACAGAACAGATACGCAGTATTTT
clone size: -; J gene: TRBJ2-5; D gene: TRBD2; V gene: TRBV6-4; CDR3 protein: CASRRLAGDQETQYF; CDR3 DNA: TGTGCCAGCAGAAGACTAGCGGGGGACCAAGAGACCCAGTACTTC